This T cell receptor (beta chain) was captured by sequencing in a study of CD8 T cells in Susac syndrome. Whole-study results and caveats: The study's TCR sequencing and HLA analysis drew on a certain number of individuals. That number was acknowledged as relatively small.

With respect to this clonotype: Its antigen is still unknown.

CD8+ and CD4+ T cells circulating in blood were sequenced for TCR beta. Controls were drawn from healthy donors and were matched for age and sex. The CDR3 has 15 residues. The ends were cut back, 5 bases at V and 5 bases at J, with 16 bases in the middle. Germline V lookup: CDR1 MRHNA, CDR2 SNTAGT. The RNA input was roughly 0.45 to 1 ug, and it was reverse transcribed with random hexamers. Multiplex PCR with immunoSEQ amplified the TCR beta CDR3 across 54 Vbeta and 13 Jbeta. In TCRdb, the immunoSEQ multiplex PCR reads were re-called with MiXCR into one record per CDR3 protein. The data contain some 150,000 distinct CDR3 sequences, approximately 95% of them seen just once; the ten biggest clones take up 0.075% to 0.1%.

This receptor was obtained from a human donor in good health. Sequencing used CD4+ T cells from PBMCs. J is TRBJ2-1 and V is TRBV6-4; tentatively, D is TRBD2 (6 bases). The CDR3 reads CASSRREAGNNEQFF. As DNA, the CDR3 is TGTGCCAGCAGTAGGCGGGAAGCTGGAAACAATGAGCAGTTCTTC.